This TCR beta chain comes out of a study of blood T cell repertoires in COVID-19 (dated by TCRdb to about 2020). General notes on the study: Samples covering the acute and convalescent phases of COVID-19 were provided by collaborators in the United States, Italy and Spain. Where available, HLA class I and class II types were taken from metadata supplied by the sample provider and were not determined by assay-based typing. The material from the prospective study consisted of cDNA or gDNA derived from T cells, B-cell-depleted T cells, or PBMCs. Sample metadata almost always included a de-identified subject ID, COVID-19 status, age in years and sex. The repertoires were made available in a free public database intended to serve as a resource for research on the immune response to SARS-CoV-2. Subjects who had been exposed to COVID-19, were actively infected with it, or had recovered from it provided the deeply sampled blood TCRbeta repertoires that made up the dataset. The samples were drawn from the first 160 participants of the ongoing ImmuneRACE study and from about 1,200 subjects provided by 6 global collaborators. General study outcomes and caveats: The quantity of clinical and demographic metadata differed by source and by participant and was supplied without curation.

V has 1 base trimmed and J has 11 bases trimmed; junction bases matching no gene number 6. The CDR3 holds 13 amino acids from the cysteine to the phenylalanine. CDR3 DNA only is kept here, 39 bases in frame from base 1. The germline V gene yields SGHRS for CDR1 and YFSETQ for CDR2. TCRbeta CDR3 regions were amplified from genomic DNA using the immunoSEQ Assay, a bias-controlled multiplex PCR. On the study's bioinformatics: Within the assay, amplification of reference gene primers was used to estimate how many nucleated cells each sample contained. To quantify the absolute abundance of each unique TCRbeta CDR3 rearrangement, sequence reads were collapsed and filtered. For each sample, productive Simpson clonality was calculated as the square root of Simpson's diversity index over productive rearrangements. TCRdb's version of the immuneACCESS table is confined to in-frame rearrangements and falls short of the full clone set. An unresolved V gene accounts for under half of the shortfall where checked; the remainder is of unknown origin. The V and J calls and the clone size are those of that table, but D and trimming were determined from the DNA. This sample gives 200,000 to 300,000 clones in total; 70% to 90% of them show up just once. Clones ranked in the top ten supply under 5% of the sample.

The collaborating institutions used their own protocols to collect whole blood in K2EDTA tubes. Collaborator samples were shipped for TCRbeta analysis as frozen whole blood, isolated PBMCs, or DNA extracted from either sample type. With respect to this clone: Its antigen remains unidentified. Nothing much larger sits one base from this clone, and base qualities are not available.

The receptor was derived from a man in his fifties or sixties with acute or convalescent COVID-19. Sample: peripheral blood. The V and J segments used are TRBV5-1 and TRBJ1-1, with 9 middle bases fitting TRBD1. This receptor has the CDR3 CASSLLGTGSAFF. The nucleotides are TGCGCCAGCAGCTTGTTAGGGACAGGGTCGGCTTTCTTT.